The sequence of this TCR beta chain was determined in a study of T cell repertoires in cytomegalovirus infection. Turning to the study itself: HLA-B-restricted CMV epitopes that are well studied were used alongside recently identified HLA-C-restricted ones. CMV infection plus the matching HLA type was flagged by public TCR beta signatures.

For this clonotype: What it recognizes is unknown.

General study points: Predominance within the ex vivo response was attributable to HLA-C-restricted CMV-specific TCR beta clonotypes.

TCRdb called the reads again in MiXCR, with one record for every CDR3 protein. The sample shows 700,000 to 900,000 distinct CDR3 sequences, under 35% of them seen only once. V lost 0 bases and J 4 bases, leaving 7 bases between the germline ends. This CDR3 has 13 amino acids. Per the germline V gene, CDR1 is SGHDT and CDR2 is YYEEEE. The chain joins TRBV5-6 to TRBJ1-1, with D unclear. This TCR was recovered from a human donor in good health (CMV status not recorded). Some clones in this sample may be carry-over from other donors' samples. Material: cultured CD8+ T cells from PBMCs, obtained from culture after CMV antigen stimulation. The CDR3 nucleotides are TGTGCCAGCAGCTTGGGTGCTGTCACTGAAGCTTTCTTT. Its translation: CASSLGAVTEAFF.